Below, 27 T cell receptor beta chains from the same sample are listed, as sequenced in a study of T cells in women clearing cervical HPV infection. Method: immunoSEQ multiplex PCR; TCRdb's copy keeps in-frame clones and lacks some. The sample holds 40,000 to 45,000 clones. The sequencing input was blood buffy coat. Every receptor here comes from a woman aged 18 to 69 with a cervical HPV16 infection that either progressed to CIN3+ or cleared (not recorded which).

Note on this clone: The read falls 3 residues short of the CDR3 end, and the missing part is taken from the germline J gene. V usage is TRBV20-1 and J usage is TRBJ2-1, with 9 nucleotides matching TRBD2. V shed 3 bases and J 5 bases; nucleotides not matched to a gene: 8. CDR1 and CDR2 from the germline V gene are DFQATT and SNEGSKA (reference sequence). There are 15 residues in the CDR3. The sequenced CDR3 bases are TGCAGTGCTAGCGGGGGACTAGCAGAAAACAATGAG. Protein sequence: CSASGGLAENNE. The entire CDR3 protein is CSASGGLAENNEQFF.

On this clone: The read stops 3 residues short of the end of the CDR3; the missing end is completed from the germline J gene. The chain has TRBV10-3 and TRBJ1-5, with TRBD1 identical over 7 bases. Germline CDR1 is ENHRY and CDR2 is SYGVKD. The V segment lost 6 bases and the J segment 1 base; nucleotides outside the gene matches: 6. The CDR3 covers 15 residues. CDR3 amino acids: CAISATGASNQPQHF. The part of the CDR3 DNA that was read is TGTGCCATCAGCGCAACAGGGGCCAGCAATCAGCCC.

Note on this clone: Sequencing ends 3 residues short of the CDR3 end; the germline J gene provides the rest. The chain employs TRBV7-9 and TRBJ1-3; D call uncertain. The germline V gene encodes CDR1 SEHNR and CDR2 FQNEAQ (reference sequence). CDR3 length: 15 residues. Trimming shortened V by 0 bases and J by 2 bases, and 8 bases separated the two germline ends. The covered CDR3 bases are TGTGCCAGCAGCTTAGCAACACAGACTGGAAACACC. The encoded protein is CASSLATQTGNT. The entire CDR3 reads CASSLATQTGNTIYF. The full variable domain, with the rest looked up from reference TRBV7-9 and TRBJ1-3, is DTGVSQNPRHKITKRGQNVTFRCDPISEHNRLYWYRQTLGQGPEFLTYFQNEAQLEKSRLLSDRFSAERPKGSFSTLEIQRTEQGDSAMYLCASSLATQTGNTIYFGEGSWLTVV.

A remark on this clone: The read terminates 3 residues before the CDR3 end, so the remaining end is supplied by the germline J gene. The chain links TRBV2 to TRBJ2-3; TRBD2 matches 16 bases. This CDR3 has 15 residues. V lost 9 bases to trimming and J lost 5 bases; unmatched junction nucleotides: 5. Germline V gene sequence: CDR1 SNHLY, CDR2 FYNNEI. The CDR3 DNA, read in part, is TGTGCCAGGGGGACTAGCGGGGGGGTGAGAGATACG. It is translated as CARGTSGGVRDT. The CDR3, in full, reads CARGTSGGVRDTQYF.

The CDR3 region is CASSLLQDNSPLHF. Partial CDR3 DNA: TGTGCCAGCAGTTTATTGCAGGATAATTCACCC. This chain connects TRBV28 to TRBJ1-6; D not resolved. From the germline J gene comes the end of the CDR3, since the read stops 3 residues before it. With 1 base removed from V and 5 bases from J, the gap between germline ends came to 6 bases. This CDR3 spans 14 amino acids. Germline values: CDR1 MDHEN, CDR2 SYDVKM.

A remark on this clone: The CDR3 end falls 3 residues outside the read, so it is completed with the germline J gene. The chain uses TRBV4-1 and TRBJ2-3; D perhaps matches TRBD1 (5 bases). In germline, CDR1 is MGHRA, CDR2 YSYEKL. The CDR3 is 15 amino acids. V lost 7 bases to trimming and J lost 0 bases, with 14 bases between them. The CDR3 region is CASKKTVPSTDTQYF. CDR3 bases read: TGCGCCAGCAAAAAGACAGTCCCTAGCACAGATACG.

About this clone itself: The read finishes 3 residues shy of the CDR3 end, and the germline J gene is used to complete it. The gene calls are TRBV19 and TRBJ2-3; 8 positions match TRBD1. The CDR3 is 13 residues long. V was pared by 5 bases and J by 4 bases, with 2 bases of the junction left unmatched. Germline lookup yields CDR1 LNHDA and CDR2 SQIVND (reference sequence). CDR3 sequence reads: CASSSTGADTQYF. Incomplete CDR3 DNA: TGTGCCAGTAGTTCGACAGGGGCAGATACG.

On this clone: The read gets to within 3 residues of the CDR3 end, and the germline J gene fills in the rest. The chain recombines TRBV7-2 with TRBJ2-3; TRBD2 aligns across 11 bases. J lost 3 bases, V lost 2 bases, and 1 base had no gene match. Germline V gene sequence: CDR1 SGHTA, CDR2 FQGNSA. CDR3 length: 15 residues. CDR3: CASSLTSGRTDTQYF. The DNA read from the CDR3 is TGTGCCAGCAGCTTAACTAGCGGGAGAACAGATACG.

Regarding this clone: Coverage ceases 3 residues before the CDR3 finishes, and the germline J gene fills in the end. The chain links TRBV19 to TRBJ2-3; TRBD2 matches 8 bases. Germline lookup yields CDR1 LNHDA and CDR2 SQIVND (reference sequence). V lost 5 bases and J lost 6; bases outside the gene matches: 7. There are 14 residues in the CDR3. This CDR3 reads CASSEGTRKDTQYF. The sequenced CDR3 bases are TGTGCCAGTAGTGAAGGGACTAGGAAGGATACG. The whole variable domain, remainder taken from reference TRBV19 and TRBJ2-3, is DGGITQSPKYLFRKEGQNVTLSCEQNLNHDAMYWYRQDPGQGLRLIYYSQIVNDFQKGDIAEGYSVSREKKESFPLTVTSAQKNPTAFYLCASSEGTRKDTQYFGPGTRLTVL.

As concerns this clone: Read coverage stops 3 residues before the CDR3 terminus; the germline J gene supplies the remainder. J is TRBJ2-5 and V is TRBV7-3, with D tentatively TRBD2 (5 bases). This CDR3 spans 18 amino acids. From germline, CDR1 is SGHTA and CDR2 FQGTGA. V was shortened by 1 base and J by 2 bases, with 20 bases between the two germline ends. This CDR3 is CASSLKGHVGRTQETQYF. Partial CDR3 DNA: TGTGCCAGCAGCTTAAAGGGCCACGTGGGCAGGACTCAAGAGACC. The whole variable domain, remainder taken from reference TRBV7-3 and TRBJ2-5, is GAGVSQTPSNKVTEKGKYVELRCDPISGHTALYWYRQSLGQGPEFLIYFQGTGAADDSGLPNDRFFAVRPEGSVSTLKIQRTERGDSAVYLCASSLKGHVGRTQETQYFGPGTRLLVL.

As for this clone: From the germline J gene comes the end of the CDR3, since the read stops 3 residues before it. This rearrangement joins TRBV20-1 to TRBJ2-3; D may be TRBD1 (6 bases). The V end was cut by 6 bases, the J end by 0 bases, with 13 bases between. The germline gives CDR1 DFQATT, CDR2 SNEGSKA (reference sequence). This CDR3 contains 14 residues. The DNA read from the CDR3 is TGCAGTGCGGAAAGGGGGTCTAGCACAGATACG. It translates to CSAERGSSTDT. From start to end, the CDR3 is CSAERGSSTDTQYF.

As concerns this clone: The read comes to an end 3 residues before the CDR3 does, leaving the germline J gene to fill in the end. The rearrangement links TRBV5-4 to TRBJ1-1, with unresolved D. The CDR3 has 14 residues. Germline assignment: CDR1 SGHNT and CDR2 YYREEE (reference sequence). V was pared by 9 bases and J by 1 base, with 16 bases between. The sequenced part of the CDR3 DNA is TGTGCCACCTCCTCATATAAAGGGAACACTGAA. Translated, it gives CATSSYKGNTE. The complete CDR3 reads CATSSYKGNTEAFF.

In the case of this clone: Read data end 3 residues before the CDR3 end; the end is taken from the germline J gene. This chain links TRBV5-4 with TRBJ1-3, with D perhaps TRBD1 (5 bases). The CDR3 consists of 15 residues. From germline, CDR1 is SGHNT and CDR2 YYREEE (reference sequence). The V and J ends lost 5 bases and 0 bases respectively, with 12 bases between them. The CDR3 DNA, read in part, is TGTGCCAGCAGTTCTCCCGGGGGCTCTGGAAACACC. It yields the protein CASSSPGGSGNT. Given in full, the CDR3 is CASSSPGGSGNTIYF.

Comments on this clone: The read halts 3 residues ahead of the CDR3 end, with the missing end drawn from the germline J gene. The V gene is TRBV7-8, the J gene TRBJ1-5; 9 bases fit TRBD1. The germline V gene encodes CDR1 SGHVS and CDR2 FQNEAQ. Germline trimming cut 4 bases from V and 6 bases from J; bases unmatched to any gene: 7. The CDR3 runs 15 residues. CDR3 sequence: CASSSRDRVTQPQHF. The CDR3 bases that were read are TGTGCCAGCAGCTCCAGGGACAGGGTCACTCAGCCC. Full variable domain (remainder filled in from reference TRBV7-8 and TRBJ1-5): GAGVSQSPRYKVAKRGQDVALRCDPISGHVSLFWYQQALGQGPEFLTYFQNEAQLDKSGLPSDRFFAERPEGSVSTLKIQRTQQEDSAVYLCASSSRDRVTQPQHFGDGTRLSIL.

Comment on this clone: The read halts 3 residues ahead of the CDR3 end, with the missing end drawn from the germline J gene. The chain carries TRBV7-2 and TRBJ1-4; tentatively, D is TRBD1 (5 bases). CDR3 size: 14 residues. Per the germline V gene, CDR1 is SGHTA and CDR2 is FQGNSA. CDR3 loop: CASSRSSGANVLFF. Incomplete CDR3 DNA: TGTGCCAGCAGCCGGAGTTCTGGGGCCAACGTA.

The sequenced CDR3 bases are TGTGCCAGCAGTGATGGACTAGCGGGAGGAGGAGATACG. As protein: CASSDGLAGGGDT. The whole CDR3 region reads CASSDGLAGGGDTQYF. V gene TRBV6-1 combines with J gene TRBJ2-3; 14 bases map to TRBD2. The CDR3 goes on 3 residues after the read ends, and that part is filled in from the germline J gene. The length of the CDR3 is 16 residues. Germline values: CDR1 MNHNS, CDR2 SASEGT. J gave up 5 bases and V 3 bases, and 4 bases lay outside the gene matches.

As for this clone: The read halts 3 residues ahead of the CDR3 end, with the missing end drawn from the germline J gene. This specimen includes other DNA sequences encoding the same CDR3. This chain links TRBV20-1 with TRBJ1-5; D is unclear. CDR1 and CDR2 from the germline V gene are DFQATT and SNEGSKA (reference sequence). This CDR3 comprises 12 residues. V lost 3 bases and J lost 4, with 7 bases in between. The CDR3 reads CSASSGNQPQHF. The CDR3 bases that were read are TGCAGTGCTAGTAGTGGTAATCAGCCC.

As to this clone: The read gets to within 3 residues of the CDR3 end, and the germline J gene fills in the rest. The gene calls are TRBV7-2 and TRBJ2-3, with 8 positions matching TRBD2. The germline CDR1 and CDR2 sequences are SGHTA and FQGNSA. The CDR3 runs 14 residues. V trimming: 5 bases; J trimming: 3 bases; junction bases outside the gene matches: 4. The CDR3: CASSLGTRTDTQYF. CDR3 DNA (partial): TGTGCCAGCAGCCTCGGGACTAGAACAGATACG. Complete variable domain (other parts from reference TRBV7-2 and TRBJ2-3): GAGVSQSPSNKVTEKGKDVELRCDPISGHTALYWYRQSLGQGLEFLIYFQGNSAPDKSGLPSDRFSAERTGGSVSTLTIQRTQQEDSAVYLCASSLGTRTDTQYFGPGTRLTVL.

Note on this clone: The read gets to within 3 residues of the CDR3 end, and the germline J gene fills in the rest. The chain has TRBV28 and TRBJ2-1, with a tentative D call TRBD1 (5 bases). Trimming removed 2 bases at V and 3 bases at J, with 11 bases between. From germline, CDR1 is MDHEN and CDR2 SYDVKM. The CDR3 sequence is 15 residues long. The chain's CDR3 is CASSLQGSNYNEQFF. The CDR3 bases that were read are TGTGCCAGCAGTTTACAGGGCAGTAACTACAATGAG.

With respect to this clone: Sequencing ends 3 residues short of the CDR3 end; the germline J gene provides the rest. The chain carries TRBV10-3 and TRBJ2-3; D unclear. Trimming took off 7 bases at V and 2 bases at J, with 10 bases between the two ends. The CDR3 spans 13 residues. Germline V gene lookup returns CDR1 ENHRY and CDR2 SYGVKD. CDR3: CAIIPDNTDTQYF. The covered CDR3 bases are TGTGCCATCATTCCAGACAACACAGATACG.

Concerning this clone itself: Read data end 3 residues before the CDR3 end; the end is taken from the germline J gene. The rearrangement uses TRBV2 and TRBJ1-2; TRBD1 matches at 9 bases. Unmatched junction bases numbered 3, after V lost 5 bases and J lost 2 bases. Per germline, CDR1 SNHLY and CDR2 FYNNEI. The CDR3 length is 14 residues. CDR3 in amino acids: CASSPGQGNYGYTF. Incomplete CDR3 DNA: TGTGCCAGCAGTCCGGGACAGGGCAACTATGGC.

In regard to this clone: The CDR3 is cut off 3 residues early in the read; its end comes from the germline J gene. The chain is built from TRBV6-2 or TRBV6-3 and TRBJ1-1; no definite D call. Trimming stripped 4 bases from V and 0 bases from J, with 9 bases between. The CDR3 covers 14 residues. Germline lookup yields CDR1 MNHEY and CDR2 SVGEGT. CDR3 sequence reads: CASSLRGMNTEAFF. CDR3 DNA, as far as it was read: TGTGCCAGCAGTTTACGGGGAATGAACACTGAA.

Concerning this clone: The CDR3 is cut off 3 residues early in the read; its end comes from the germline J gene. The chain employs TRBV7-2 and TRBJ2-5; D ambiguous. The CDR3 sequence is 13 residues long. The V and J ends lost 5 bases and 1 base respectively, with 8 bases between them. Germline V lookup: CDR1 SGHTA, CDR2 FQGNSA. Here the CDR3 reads CASSAEVQETQYF. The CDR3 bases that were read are TGTGCCAGCAGCGCAGAGGTCCAAGAGACC.

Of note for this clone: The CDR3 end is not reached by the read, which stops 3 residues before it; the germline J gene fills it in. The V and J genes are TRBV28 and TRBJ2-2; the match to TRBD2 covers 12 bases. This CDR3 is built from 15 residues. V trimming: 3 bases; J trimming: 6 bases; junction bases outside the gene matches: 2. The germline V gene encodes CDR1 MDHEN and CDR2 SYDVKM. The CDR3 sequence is CASSLTSGSSGELFF. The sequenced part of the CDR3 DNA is TGTGCCAGCAGTTTGACTAGCGGGAGTTCCGGGGAG.

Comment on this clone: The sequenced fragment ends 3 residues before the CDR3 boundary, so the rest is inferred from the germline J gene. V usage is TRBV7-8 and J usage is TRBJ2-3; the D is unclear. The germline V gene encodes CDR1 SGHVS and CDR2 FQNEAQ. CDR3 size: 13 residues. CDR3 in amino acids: CASSLDGAYPQYF. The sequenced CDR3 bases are TGTGCCAGCAGCTTAGACGGTGCCTACCCG.

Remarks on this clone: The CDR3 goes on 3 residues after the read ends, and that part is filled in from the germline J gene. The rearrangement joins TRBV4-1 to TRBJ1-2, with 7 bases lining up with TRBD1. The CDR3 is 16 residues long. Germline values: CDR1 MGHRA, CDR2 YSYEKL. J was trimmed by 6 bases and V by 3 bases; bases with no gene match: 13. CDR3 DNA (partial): TGCGCCAGCAGCCACGCCGTAGGGGGCGATCAACATGGC. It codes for CASSHAVGGDQHG. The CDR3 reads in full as CASSHAVGGDQHGYTF.

The CDR3 DNA, read in part, is TGTGCCAGTACCCCGGGACAGGGTTTAAAGGACACCTACGAG. As protein: CASTPGQGLKDTYE. The whole CDR3 reads CASTPGQGLKDTYEQYF. The chain uses TRBV19 and TRBJ2-7; 9 bases line up with TRBD1. The read ends 3 residues early relative to the CDR3; the germline J gene fills the gap. V trimming: 7 bases; J trimming: 2 bases; junction bases outside the gene matches: 15. Germline V lookup: CDR1 LNHDA, CDR2 SQIVND (reference sequence). The CDR3 length is 17 residues.